This entry lists 11 T cell receptor beta chains sequenced from one sample in a study of cytomegalovirus exposure and HLA in healthy donors (dated by TCRdb to about 2017). The library was prepared using the immunoSEQ multiplex PCR assay. A mixture of 60 forward primers for TCR Vbeta segments and 13 reverse primers for TCR Jbeta segments was used in the multiplex PCR. As stored in TCRdb, this immuneACCESS dataset retains in-frame rearrangements with V and J assigned. A fraction of the clones does not appear; measured against another copy, unresolved V genes explain less than half of the discrepancy, and the remainder lacks a known reason. This sample gives around 100,000 clones in total; around 84% of them show up just once. 1.2% of the sample belongs to the ten largest clones. Sequencing input: PBMCs. These receptors all come from a woman aged 18-35 years in good health and CMV-seronegative.

The chain uses TRBV6-5 and TRBJ2-1; 10 nucleotides align to TRBD2. The CDR3 is 16 amino acids. V shed 4 bases, J shed 6 bases, and the junction held 9 bases outside the gene matches. The germline CDR1 and CDR2 sequences are MNHEY and SVGAGI. The CDR3 DNA is TGTGCCAGCAGTTTTCTAGCGGGAGTGGGGGGCAATGAGCAGTTCTTC. It yields the protein CASSFLAGVGGNEQFF.

The chain carries TRBV30 and TRBJ2-3, with D uncertain. The germline CDR1 and CDR2 sequences are GTSNPN and SVGIG (reference sequence). V lost 6 bases and J lost 2, with 12 bases in between. The CDR3 spans 13 residues. The CDR3 is CACGSPFTDTQYF. In DNA, the CDR3 is TGTGCCTGCGGGTCGCCCTTCACAGATACGCAGTATTTT.

Only a few counts were recorded for this clone. This chain uses TRBV10-2 with TRBJ1-1; D is undetermined. The V end lost 6 bases, the J end lost 0 bases, and 14 bases lay between the germline ends. The germline gives CDR1 WSHSY, CDR2 SAAADI. The CDR3 contains 15 residues. CDR3 DNA: TGCGCCAGCAGCCAGTATGAGAGGGTGAACACTGAAGCTTTCTTT. Encoded protein: CASSQYERVNTEAFF.

The J gene is TRBJ2-5, the V gene TRBV7-9; 11 nucleotides line up with TRBD2. This CDR3 region has 15 residues. Looked up from germline, CDR1 is SEHNR and CDR2 is FQNEAQ (reference sequence). J gave up 4 bases and V 3 bases, and 4 bases lay outside the gene matches. CDR3 loop: CASSFSGRALETQYF. The CDR3 DNA is TGTGCCAGCAGCTTTAGCGGGAGGGCCCTAGAGACCCAGTACTTC.

V and J are TRBV29-1 and TRBJ2-1; TRBD2 agrees at 8 bases. The CDR3 loop spans 15 amino acids. V shed 0 bases and J 6 bases; nucleotides not matched to a gene: 7. Germline V CDR1 and CDR2: SQVTM, ANQGSEA. The CDR3 loop reads CSVEDHRLAPNEQFF. CDR3 sequence (DNA): TGCAGCGTTGAAGATCATCGACTAGCGCCCAATGAGCAGTTCTTC.

This clone was counted only a few times. The J gene is TRBJ1-1, the V gene TRBV25-1; the D gene is possibly TRBD1 (5 bases). This CDR3 has 11 amino acids. Germline values: CDR1 MGHDK, CDR2 SYGVNS. Trimming cost V 10 bases and J 5 bases, with 11 bases left between them. This CDR3 is CATNRGTEAFF. DNA of the CDR3: TGTGCCACCAATCGGGGGACTGAAGCTTTCTTT.

The rearrangement joins TRBV5-1 to TRBJ2-3, with TRBD2 identical over 14 bases. CDR1 is SGHRS and CDR2 is YFSETQ in the germline V gene. Trimming took 3 bases from V and 3 from J; bases not matched to a gene: 6. This CDR3 spans 17 amino acids. DNA for the CDR3: TGCGCCAGCAGCTCACTGACTAGCGGGGGGGGAACAGATACGCAGTATTTT. Protein: CASSSLTSGGGTDTQYF.

The V and J genes are TRBV19 and TRBJ2-1; 8 bases map to TRBD2. J was trimmed by 4 bases and V by 3 bases; bases with no gene match: 14. The germline V gene has CDR1 LNHDA and CDR2 SQIVND (reference sequence). This CDR3 has 18 amino acids. The CDR3 region has the DNA TGTGCCAGTAGTATTAGGGGCTCCGGGGGGGGTAGGTACAATGAGCAGTTCTTC. It specifies CASSIRGSGGGRYNEQFF.

The V call is TRBV7-9, the J call TRBJ2-5, with D maybe TRBD1 (5 bases). This CDR3 has 15 amino acids. With 0 bases removed from V and 1 base from J, the gap between germline ends came to 9 bases. Germline CDR1 is SEHNR and CDR2 is FQNEAQ (reference sequence). The CDR3 DNA reads TGTGCCAGCAGCTTAGCGGAAGGGGCCCAAGAGACCCAGTACTTC. Translated, it gives CASSLAEGAQETQYF.

J is TRBJ2-7 and V is TRBV27; no definite D call. The ends were cut back, 2 bases at V and 0 bases at J, with 5 bases in the middle. CDR3 size: 13 residues. Germline CDR1 is MNHEY and CDR2 is SMNVEV (reference sequence). The DNA of the CDR3 is TGTGCCAGCAGTTTACGAGACTCCTACGAGCAGTACTTC. Protein product: CASSLRDSYEQYF.

CDR3 sequence: CASSEGLSYEQYF. CDR3 nucleotides: TGTGCCAGCAGTGAAGGACTGTCCTACGAGCAGTACTTC. The chain joins TRBV6-1 to TRBJ2-7; D not certain. The V gene's germline CDR1 is MNHNS and CDR2 SASEGT. Trimming removed 1 base at V and 1 base at J, with 5 bases between. The CDR3 is made up of 13 amino acids.